These 6 T cell receptor beta chains share one sample of origin, sequenced in a study of patients and donors after allogeneic stem cell transplantation. TCRdb ran MiXCR on the RT-PCR reads and lists one entry per CDR3 protein. The sample holds 200,000 to 250,000 distinct CDR3 sequences; less than 50% are singletons and the top ten take around a tenth. The sequencing sample was made of blood, either unsorted or a sorted T cell fraction (not recorded which). The receptor set was obtained from a human donor who was either an allogeneic HSCT recipient or a stem cell or donor lymphocyte infusion donor (not recorded which). It is not recorded whose cells these are; they may come from a transplant donor.

V usage is TRBV27 and J usage is TRBJ1-5; 11 bases fit TRBD1. The CDR3 is 14 amino acids. Germline CDR1 and CDR2: MNHEY and SMNVEV (reference sequence). V shed 8 bases and J 5 bases; nucleotides not matched to a gene: 5. CDR3 nucleotides: TGTGCCAGCGGGGGACAGGGGGGCGATCAGCCCCAGCATTTT. It encodes CASGGQGGDQPQHF.

This clonotype appeared once. V and J are TRBV5-5 and TRBJ2-7, with D tentatively TRBD2 (6 bases). Germline CDR1 reads SGHKS; CDR2 reads YYEKEE (reference sequence). Deletions cut 6 bases from V and 1 base from J, with 20 bases between. The CDR3 extends over 16 amino acids. The CDR3 here is CASTPIRDGGSYEQYF. CDR3 sequence (DNA): TGTGCCAGCACCCCCATCAGGGACGGGGGTTCCTACGAGCAGTACTTC.

V is TRBV12-3 or TRBV12-4 and J is TRBJ1-2; tentative D call: TRBD1 (6 bases). The germline V and J ends were trimmed by 2 bases and 8 bases, with 15 bases remaining between them. CDR3 length: 14 residues. The DNA for the CDR3 is TGTGCCAGCAGTTTATCCGCGGGGGCGGCAGGCTACACCTTC. This encodes CASSLSAGAAGYTF.

The V gene is TRBV28, the J gene TRBJ1-4; D perhaps matches TRBD1 (6 bases). V was trimmed by 4 bases and J by 0 bases, leaving 12 bases between them. Germline CDR1 MDHEN, CDR2 SYDVKM. The CDR3 totals 16 residues. CDR3 DNA sequence: TGTGCCAGCAGTTCTTTTGGACAGTCAACTAATGAAAAACTGTTTTTT. Its translation is CASSSFGQSTNEKLFF.

Here the CDR3 reads CASTPPGQINYGYTF. For the CDR3, the DNA is TGTGCCAGCACCCCACCGGGACAGATAAACTATGGCTACACCTTC. This chain connects TRBV12-3 or TRBV12-4 to TRBJ1-2; 7 nucleotides match TRBD1. The CDR3 extends over 15 amino acids. The V segment lost 7 bases and the J segment 2 bases; nucleotides outside the gene matches: 10.

The chain recombines TRBV4-2 with TRBJ1-5; 7 nucleotides agree with TRBD1. Losses at the gene ends were 3 bases for V and 4 bases for J; bases not matched to a gene: 6. The V gene's germline CDR1 is LGHNA and CDR2 YNFKEQ. The CDR3 contains 15 residues. The CDR3 sequence: CASSQIGTVNQPQHF. In nucleotides, the CDR3 is TGTGCCAGCAGCCAGATCGGGACAGTGAATCAGCCCCAGCATTTT.